These 20 T cell receptor beta chains were all obtained from the same sample, sequenced in a study of T-cell memory formation after mild COVID-19. In TCRdb, the 5' RACE reads were re-called with MiXCR into one record per CDR3 protein. The sample consists of more than 120,000 distinct CDR3 sequences, about 5.7% of them appearing once. The sample was PBMCs or a T cell subset sorted from them (not recorded which). The source is an adult woman who had mild COVID-19 (a few samples of this study predate the infection). Cell type and time point are not known.

The sample holds many counts of this clonotype. V gene TRBV29-1 combines with J gene TRBJ2-1, with D uncertain. This CDR3 contains 13 residues. CDR1 and CDR2 from the germline V gene are SQVTM and ANQGSEA. Trimming removed 5 bases at V and 0 bases at J, with 8 bases between. The CDR3 sequence: CSVKAFSYNEQFF. DNA for the CDR3: TGCAGCGTTAAGGCGTTCTCCTACAATGAGCAGTTCTTC.

This clonotype was picked up a small number of times. The chain employs TRBV27 and TRBJ1-2; 8 bases line up with TRBD1. The germline V gene has CDR1 MNHEY and CDR2 SMNVEV (reference sequence). CDR3 length: 15 amino acids. V lost 6 bases and J lost 6; bases outside the gene matches: 12. CDR3 sequence reads: CASSLNGQGSHGYTF. CDR3 nucleotides: TGTGCCAGCAGCCTTAACGGACAGGGTAGCCATGGCTACACCTTC.

This clonotype was detected ten times or more. V gene TRBV5-1 combines with J gene TRBJ2-5, with TRBD1 matching over 9 bases. CDR1 is SGHRS and CDR2 is YFSETQ in the germline V gene. Trimming at V came to 4 bases and at J to 5 bases, leaving 9 bases not matched to a gene. CDR3 length: 15 residues. The CDR3 is CASSPGQGGIETQYF. CDR3 DNA: TGCGCCAGCAGCCCGGGACAGGGAGGCATCGAGACCCAGTACTTC.

At least ten counts were recorded for this clonotype. The gene calls are TRBV19 and TRBJ2-1; D is possibly TRBD1 or TRBD2 (5 bases each). With 1 base removed from V and 7 bases from J, the gap between germline ends came to 8 bases. The CDR3 runs 13 residues. Per the germline V gene, CDR1 is LNHDA and CDR2 is SQIVND (reference sequence). CDR3 loop: CASSIAGRNEQFF. For the CDR3, the DNA is TGTGCCAGTAGTATAGCGGGGCGGAATGAGCAGTTCTTC.

J is TRBJ1-4 and V is TRBV2, with 7 bases that match TRBD1. Trimming took 8 bases from V and 4 from J; bases not matched to a gene: 4. This CDR3 region has 13 residues. Germline loops: CDR1 SNHLY, CDR2 FYNNEI. As DNA, the CDR3 is TGTGCCAGCCGACAGGGTATTAATGAAAAACTGTTTTTT. Encoded protein: CASRQGINEKLFF. Using reference TRBV2 and TRBJ1-4 for the parts outside the CDR3, the full variable domain is EPEVTQTPSHQVTQMGQEVILRCVPISNHLYFYWYRQILGQKVEFLVSFYNNEISEKSEIFDDQFSVERPDGSNFTLKIRSTKLEDSAMYFCASRQGINEKLFFGSGTQLSVL.

This clonotype has at least ten counts. J is TRBJ2-1 and V is TRBV5-1, with a possible D match to TRBD2 (5 bases). The CDR3 extends over 16 amino acids. V lost 4 bases and J lost 4, with 18 bases in between. Germline CDR1 is SGHRS and CDR2 is YFSETQ. The CDR3 sequence: CASSAGLRTGYNEQFF. Here the CDR3 DNA reads TGCGCCAGCAGCGCGGGCCTAAGGACTGGATACAATGAGCAGTTCTTC.

The table lists this clonotype with many counts. V usage is TRBV20-1 and J usage is TRBJ2-4, with D possibly matching TRBD2 (6 bases). Trimming removed 6 bases from V and 2 bases from J, with 17 bases in between. The CDR3 loop spans 15 amino acids. CDR1 is DFQATT and CDR2 is SNEGSKA in the germline V gene (reference sequence). CDR3 DNA sequence: TGCAGTGCCTACAGGAGGGTTATAACCAAAAACATTCAGTACTTC. This sequence encodes CSAYRRVITKNIQYF.

This clonotype was counted at least ten times. This rearrangement joins TRBV4-2 to TRBJ2-1; the D gene is possibly TRBD2 (6 bases). The CDR3 totals 13 residues. From germline, CDR1 is LGHNA and CDR2 YNFKEQ. V shed 4 bases and J shed 5 bases, with 9 bases lying between them. The CDR3 DNA reads TGTGCCAGCAGCCCGGCTAGCGACAATGAGCAGTTCTTC. This sequence encodes CASSPASDNEQFF.

Ten or more counts support this clonotype. The V and J genes are TRBV7-9 and TRBJ1-1, with 7 bases identical to TRBD1. J was trimmed by 4 bases and V by 5 bases; bases with no gene match: 7. CDR1 is SEHNR, CDR2 FQNEAQ, per germline (reference sequence). CDR3 length: 14 amino acids. The CDR3: CASSPRQGTTEAFF. The DNA of the CDR3 is TGTGCCAGCAGCCCCCGACAGGGAACCACTGAAGCTTTCTTT.

This clonotype was picked up many times. The chain uses TRBV12-3 or TRBV12-4 and TRBJ2-7; D unresolved. Between the trimmed V and J ends, which lost 3 bases and 3 bases, there was a span of 9 bases. The CDR3 consists of 13 residues. The CDR3 DNA reads TGTGCCAGCAGTTTCGCCACCGACTACGAGCAGTACTTC. This sequence encodes CASSFATDYEQYF.

This clonotype was counted at least ten times. This chain joins TRBV5-1 and TRBJ2-1, with D perhaps given as TRBD1 or TRBD2 (5 bases each). This CDR3 has 16 residues. Germline-derived CDR1 and CDR2 are SGHRS and YFSETQ. Trimming removed 0 bases at V and 8 bases at J, with 18 bases between. CDR3 in amino acids: CASSLAGGTGKDEQFF. CDR3 DNA sequence: TGCGCCAGCAGCTTGGCCGGAGGTACAGGTAAAGATGAGCAGTTCTTC.

J is TRBJ2-7 and V is TRBV5-1; D gene ambiguous. Germline lookup yields CDR1 SGHRS and CDR2 YFSETQ. V shed 3 bases and J shed 3 bases, with 10 bases lying between them. The CDR3 has 13 residues. The CDR3 sequence: CASSSDPGYEQYF. DNA for the CDR3: TGCGCCAGCAGCTCAGACCCTGGCTACGAGCAGTACTTC.

This clonotype was detected many times. The V gene is TRBV27, the J gene TRBJ2-1, with D possibly being TRBD1 (6 bases). The CDR3 runs to 15 residues. Per germline, CDR1 MNHEY and CDR2 SMNVEV (reference sequence). V gave up 6 bases and J gave up 5 bases, with 17 bases separating them. The CDR3 sequence: CASRLGGAHHNEQFF. CDR3 sequence (DNA): TGTGCCAGCAGGCTAGGGGGAGCCCACCACAATGAGCAGTTCTTC.

V and J are TRBV29-1 and TRBJ2-3; tentative D call: TRBD2 (5 bases). Germline CDR1 and CDR2: SQVTM and ANQGSEA. CDR3 length equals 13 residues. Trimming cost V 7 bases and J 2 bases, with 13 bases left between them. The CDR3 protein is CSARRGNTDTQYF. In nucleotides, the CDR3 is TGCAGCGCCAGACGAGGGAACACAGATACGCAGTATTTT.

The rearrangement joins TRBV24-1 to TRBJ2-3; D unresolved. Trimming pared 2 bases from V and 2 bases from J, leaving 10 bases between. Germline V gives CDR1 KGHDR, CDR2 SFDVKD. The CDR3 contains 15 residues. CDR3 in amino acids: CATSDSRTTTDTQYF. The CDR3 nucleotides read TGTGCCACCAGTGATTCCAGGACGACCACAGATACGCAGTATTTT.

This clonotype was found many times. The chain has TRBV20-1 and TRBJ2-1, with 7 bases fitting TRBD2. Germline loops: CDR1 DFQATT, CDR2 SNEGSKA (reference sequence). V lost 4 bases to trimming and J lost 9 bases; unmatched junction nucleotides: 21. The CDR3 covers 17 residues. The CDR3 bases are TGCAGTGCTACCATTGCACGTGGGGCACTCACGGGGGGTGAGCAGTTCTTC. Its protein product is CSATIARGALTGGEQFF.

This clonotype came up a few times. The J gene is TRBJ2-6, the V gene TRBV12-3 or TRBV12-4; D call uncertain. CDR3 length equals 17 residues. V gave up 0 bases and J gave up 2 bases, with 11 bases separating them. CDR3 sequence reads: CASSLAPGATGANVLTF. In DNA, the CDR3 is TGTGCCAGCAGTTTAGCGCCTGGAGCTACTGGGGCCAACGTCCTGACTTTC.

This chain connects TRBV5-1 to TRBJ1-1; maybe TRBD1 (5 bases). This CDR3 is 15 amino acids long. Germline CDR1 and CDR2: SGHRS and YFSETQ. Trimming cost V 7 bases and J 3 bases, with 19 bases left between them. CDR3 residues: CASERGDGFYTEAFF. The CDR3 nucleotides read TGCGCCAGCGAACGCGGGGACGGATTTTACACTGAAGCTTTCTTT. The full variable domain, rest sourced from reference TRBV5-1 and TRBJ1-1, is KAGVTQTPRYLIKTRGQQVTLSCSPISGHRSVSWYQQTPGQGLQFLFEYFSETQRNKGNFPGRFSGRQFSNSRSEMNVSTLELGDSALYLCASERGDGFYTEAFFGQGTRLTVV.

Details on this clonotype: A much larger clone is a single base away; this may be a read error. The rearrangement links TRBV7-9 to TRBJ2-3, with a possible D match to TRBD2 (6 bases). The CDR3 contains 14 residues. Germline V lookup: CDR1 SEHNR, CDR2 FQNEAQ (reference sequence). The V end was cut by 3 bases, the J end by 2 bases, with 9 bases between. CDR3: CASSFGGNTDTQYF. The CDR3 DNA reads as TGTGCCAGCAGCTTTGGGGGGAACACAGATACGCAGTATTTT.

J is TRBJ1-1 and V is TRBV14, with 8 bases that match TRBD1. Per the germline V gene, CDR1 is SGHDN and CDR2 is FVKESK. The ends lost 3 bases at V and 1 base at J; junction bases unmatched: 10. The CDR3 length is 17 residues. The CDR3 region has the DNA TGTGCCAGCAGCCAGCGACAGGGGTTCAATCCGAACACTGAAGCTTTCTTT. As protein: CASSQRQGFNPNTEAFF.